This is a list of T cell receptor beta chains from one sample in a study of T cell responses to AZD1222 COVID-19 vaccine. TCRdb keeps only in-frame clones here, not all; method: immunoSEQ multiplex PCR. In the table there are 140,000 or so clones, more than 85% of which are singletons. The source material was peripheral blood, sampled after recovery from COVID-19. The receptors come from an adult who had recovered from COVID-19. Both conserved end residues are part of each CDR3. Fields, in order: D gene, clone size, J gene, V gene, CDR3 DNA, CDR3 protein. The D gene is left open where the match is weak. Some rows mark clone size as missing; the rest say once, few, many or name a class of expanded clone.

.	.	TRBJ2-2	TRBV5-1	TGCGCCAGCAGCCTACGATCGGGCACCGGGGAGCTGTTTTTT	CASSLRSGTGELFF
TRBD1	.	TRBJ2-2	TRBV5-5	TGTGCCAGCAGCTTACGGCGACAGGGAAAGACCGGGGAGCTGTTTTTT	CASSLRRQGKTGELFF
.	.	TRBJ2-2	TRBV2	TGTGCCAGCAGGAGGCGGGACTTGGCCGGGGAGCTGTTTTTT	CASRRRDLAGELFF
.	.	TRBJ2-7	TRBV7-8	TGTGCCAGCAGCCGAGGGAGGAGCTCCTACGAGCAGTACTTC	CASSRGRSSYEQYF
TRBD2	.	TRBJ2-3	TRBV2	TGTGCCAGCAGTGCCGACCCCGGGACTAGCGGCCACACAGATACGCAGTATTTT	CASSADPGTSGHTDTQYF
.	.	TRBJ1-5	TRBV27	TGTGCCAGCAGTTTAATGGCGACTTTTAATCAGCCCCAGCATTTT	CASSLMATFNQPQHF
.	.	TRBJ2-7	TRBV14	TGTGCCAGCAGCCAAGGGGGCAATTTCGTCTCCTACGAGCAGTACTTC	CASSQGGNFVSYEQYF
.	once	TRBJ2-5	TRBV6-5	TGTGCCAGCCGCATAATTGTGGGGGGAGGAGAGACCCAGTACTTC	CASRIIVGGGETQYF
.	.	TRBJ1-1	TRBV6-5	TGTGCCAGCAGTTACCGGGCCCCAGGGAACACTGAAGCTTTCTTT	CASSYRAPGNTEAFF
.	.	TRBJ2-3	TRBV15	TGTGCCACCAGCAGAGATATGCTAGCAGATACGCAGTATTTT	CATSRDMLADTQYF
.	.	TRBJ2-7	TRBV21-1	TGTGCCAGCAGCAAAGTGGGAGACAATCACCCCACCTACGAGCAGTACTTC	CASSKVGDNHPTYEQYF
.	.	TRBJ1-5	TRBV7-8	TGTGCCAGCGGAAGGAGGAACAGGGAAGATCAGCCCCAGCATTTT	CASGRRNREDQPQHF
.	.	TRBJ1-5	TRBV28	TGTGCCAGCAGGTCCCCGGGGCCCCAGCCCCAGCATTTT	CASRSPGPQPQHF
.	.	TRBJ1-5	TRBV18	TGTGCCAGCTCACCAAGGGACAATCAGCCCCAGCATTTT	CASSPRDNQPQHF
TRBD1	.	TRBJ1-1	TRBV7-2	TGTGCCAGCAGCTCCGGACAGGGAAGTAAGACTTTCTTT	CASSSGQGSKTFF